A selection of T cell receptor beta chains follows, all from one sample in a study of T cells after posttransplantation cyclophosphamide. Generated by immunoSEQ multiplex PCR, the TCRdb table keeps only in-frame clones and is missing some. The table includes tens of thousands of clones, more than 80% detected once. This material consisted of PBMCs, taken after an allogeneic stem cell transplant with a calcineurin inhibitor and methotrexate. These receptors came from a female patient between 50 and 60 years old who received an allogeneic stem cell transplant from an unrelated donor, was CMV-positive, and had chronic GVHD only. Some T cells may possibly be graft donor cells. Both conserved end residues are part of each CDR3. Each record gives: clone size, D gene, J gene, V gene, CDR3 protein, CDR3 DNA. D genes are given only for firm matches. Part of the rows lack a size; the others show once, few, many or a class for expanded clones.

- TRBD1 TRBJ2-1 TRBV28 CASREQGPNEQFF TGTGCCAGCAGGGAACAGGGGCCCAATGAGCAGTTCTTC
once - TRBJ2-2 TRBV23-1 CASRLAEPIFANTGELFF TGCGCCAGCCGTCTGGCGGAGCCTATATTCGCGAACACCGGGGAGCTGTTTTTT
- TRBD2 TRBJ2-1 TRBV27 CASSFRVGLADYNEQFF TGTGCCAGCAGTTTTAGGGTAGGACTAGCGGACTACAATGAGCAGTTCTTC
- - TRBJ2-7 TRBV27 CASSLRTGEQYF TGTGCCAGCAGTCTCCGGACTGGAGAGCAGTACTTC
- TRBD2 TRBJ2-7 TRBV29-1 CSVLAGRPYEQYF TGCAGCGTTCTAGCGGGGAGGCCCTACGAGCAGTACTTC
- - TRBJ2-1 TRBV28 CASSLMSPPGSYNEQFF TGTGCCAGCAGTCTGATGTCTCCTCCCGGCTCCTACAATGAGCAGTTCTTC
- - TRBJ2-3 TRBV27 CASSFSGGRDTQYF TGTGCCAGCAGTTTTTCAGGGGGGAGGGATACGCAGTATTTT
- TRBD2 TRBJ2-5 TRBV7-2 CASSLVASGIETQYF TGTGCCAGCAGCTTAGTCGCTAGCGGGATAGAGACCCAGTACTTC
- TRBD1 TRBJ2-7 TRBV28 CASRGQGDYEQYF TGTGCCAGCAGGGGACAGGGAGACTACGAGCAGTACTTC
- TRBD1 TRBJ2-4 TRBV19 CASSPRQGAGSIQYF TGTGCCAGTAGTCCTCGACAGGGGGCAGGTAGCATTCAGTACTTC
- - TRBJ1-1 TRBV11-3 CASSLEAGQAFF TGTGCCAGCAGCTTAGAGGCAGGCCAAGCTTTCTTT
once - TRBJ1-1 TRBV11-1 CASSLGRWNAEAFF TGTGCCAGCAGCTTAGGGCGGTGGAACGCTGAAGCTTTCTTT
- - TRBJ1-1 TRBV4-1 CASSQGAEGAEAFF TGCGCCAGCAGCCAAGGAGCGGAAGGCGCTGAAGCTTTCTTT
- TRBD2 TRBJ2-5 TRBV7-3 CASSPGAGTSRETQYF TGTGCCAGCAGCCCAGGGGCCGGGACTAGTAGGGAGACCCAGTACTTC
- TRBD1 TRBJ1-2 TRBV7-9 CASSPGTIPGQGMRTF TGTGCCAGCAGCCCGGGCACTATACCGGGACAGGGAATGCGCACCTTC
- - TRBJ1-4 TRBV19 CASSTAGGYRGNEKLFF TGTGCCAGTAGTACCGCCGGGGGGTATAGGGGAAACGAAAAACTGTTTTTT
- - TRBJ2-5 TRBV29-1 CSVVEQETQYF TGCAGCGTTGTGGAGCAAGAGACCCAGTACTTC
- - TRBJ2-7 TRBV5-4 CASSPGLAYEQYF TGTGCCAGCAGCCCAGGACTCGCCTACGAGCAGTACTTC
- TRBD1 TRBJ1-5 TRBV5-8 CASSFRTGSSNQPQHF TGTGCCAGCAGCTTCAGGACAGGGTCAAGCAATCAGCCCCAGCATTTT
- - TRBJ1-3 TRBV7-9 CASSPPRGPGNTIYF TGTGCCAGCAGCCCCCCCCGTGGGCCTGGAAACACCATATATTTT
- - TRBJ2-5 TRBV29-1 CSVEAASGGPQYF TGCAGCGTTGAAGCGGCATCCGGGGGGCCCCAGTACTTC
- TRBD2 TRBJ2-3 TRBV4-2 CASSQFSGSATDTQYF TGTGCCAGCAGCCAATTCAGCGGGAGTGCGACAGATACGCAGTATTTT
once - TRBJ2-5 TRBV19 CASSGDKQETQYF TGTGCCAGTAGCGGGGACAAACAAGAGACCCAGTACTTC
- TRBD2 TRBJ2-5 TRBV27 CASGLAGVEETQYF TGTGCCAGCGGACTAGCAGGGGTGGAAGAGACCCAGTACTTC
- - TRBJ2-2 TRBV5-1 CASRLQGTSEELFF TGCGCCAGCAGATTACAGGGCACCAGCGAGGAGCTGTTTTTT
- TRBD1 TRBJ2-3 TRBV18 CASSLGQVRTDTQYF TGTGCCAGCTCCCTCGGACAGGTTCGCACAGATACGCAGTATTTT
once - TRBJ2-1 TRBV7-2 CASSDRPGRQLF TGTGCCAGCAGCGACCGACCGGGAAGGCAGCTCTTC
- TRBD2 TRBJ2-7 TRBV4-1 CASSFGGGSEGEQYF TGCGCCAGCAGTTTCGGGGGGGGCTCCGAGGGGGAGCAGTACTTC
few - TRBJ1-3 TRBV27 CASSASLGASGNTIYF TGTGCCAGCAGTGCCTCCCTAGGGGCCTCTGGAAACACCATATATTTT
- TRBD1 TRBJ2-3 TRBV5-1 CASSFGQGGTDTQYF TGCGCCAGCAGCTTTGGACAGGGGGGCACAGATACGCAGTATTTT
once TRBD1 TRBJ1-2 TRBV28 CASSEGQAGGYTF TGTGCCAGCAGTGAGGGACAGGCGGGAGGCTACACCTTC
- TRBD2 TRBJ2-1 TRBV10-3 CAISPGLAGVRYNEQFF TGTGCCATCAGTCCGGGACTAGCGGGAGTGAGGTACAATGAGCAGTTCTTC
- TRBD1 TRBJ2-5 TRBV29-1 CSVESGGRETQYF TGCAGCGTTGAGTCAGGGGGCAGGGAGACCCAGTACTTC
- - TRBJ1-5 TRBV5-4 CASSIFGGGQPQHF TGTGCCAGCAGCATATTTGGGGGAGGGCAGCCCCAGCATTTT
- - TRBJ2-2 TRBV7-2 CASTPLGGNTGELFF TGTGCCAGCACCCCCCTGGGGGGGAACACCGGGGAGCTGTTTTTT
- - TRBJ2-7 TRBV4-1 CASSQVQHRDTYEQYF TGCGCCAGCAGCCAAGTACAACACAGGGATACCTACGAGCAGTACTTC
- TRBD2 TRBJ2-7 TRBV10-2 CASRYSTSDAYEQYF TGCGCCAGCAGGTATTCGACTAGCGATGCCTACGAGCAGTACTTC
once - TRBJ2-7 TRBV18 CASSVGSSIIVPYEQYF TGTGCCAGCTCAGTCGGTTCCTCAATTATAGTCCCCTACGAGCAGTACTTC
once - TRBJ2-4 TRBV2 CASSVGREGTKNIQYF TGTGCCAGCAGTGTTGGGCGCGAAGGAACCAAAAACATTCAGTACTTC
- - TRBJ2-7 TRBV5-8 CASSFGAPSSSYEQYF TGTGCCAGCAGCTTTGGGGCACCCTCCTCCTCCTACGAGCAGTACTTC
- - TRBJ2-1 TRBV5-6 CASSLAGVDEQFF TGTGCCAGCAGCTTGGCAGGGGTCGATGAGCAGTTCTTC
- TRBD1 TRBJ2-7 TRBV11-2 CASSLRTGSSYEQYF TGTGCCAGCAGCCTTCGGACAGGGAGCTCCTACGAGCAGTACTTC
once - TRBJ2-7 TRBV6-6 CATLFPIRGHEQYF TGTGCCACCTTGTTCCCCATTCGAGGTCACGAGCAGTACTTC
once TRBD1 TRBJ2-7 TRBV5-6 CASGVYRTGGRYEQYF TGTGCCAGCGGTGTCTACCGGACAGGGGGCCGCTACGAGCAGTACTTC
- TRBD1 TRBJ2-1 TRBV9 CASSLTGTGNEQFF TGTGCCAGCAGCTTAACCGGGACAGGGAATGAGCAGTTCTTC
- TRBD1 TRBJ2-2 TRBV28 CASRLDRGWDTGELFF TGTGCCAGCAGACTCGACAGGGGATGGGACACCGGGGAGCTGTTTTTT
- TRBD1 TRBJ2-1 TRBV4-2 CASSQGQGARDEQFF TGTGCCAGCAGCCAAGGGCAGGGGGCGCGGGATGAGCAGTTCTTC
- - TRBJ1-1 TRBV19 CASSIYSEAFF TGTGCCAGTAGTATTTATAGTGAAGCTTTCTTT
- TRBD2 TRBJ2-2 TRBV15 CATSRDLAGTGELFF TGTGCCACCAGCAGAGATTTAGCGGGAACCGGGGAGCTGTTTTTT
- TRBD2 TRBJ2-1 TRBV4-3 CASSQDFRETSGRSSYNEQFF TGCGCCAGCAGCCAAGATTTCCGAGAGACTAGCGGGAGGAGCTCCTACAATGAGCAGTTCTTC
- TRBD2 TRBJ2-7 TRBV18 CASSPRREALYEQYF TGTGCCAGCTCACCACGCCGGGAGGCGCTCTACGAGCAGTACTTC
- - TRBJ1-5 TRBV19 CASSNGINQPQHF TGTGCCAGTAGCAACGGGATCAATCAGCCCCAGCATTTT
- TRBD2 TRBJ2-5 TRBV2 CASSESGGVYQETQYF TGTGCCAGCAGTGAATCGGGGGGGGTCTACCAAGAGACCCAGTACTTC
- TRBD1 TRBJ1-2 TRBV6-5 CASSRTDRIGYTF TGTGCCAGCAGTCGAACGGACAGGATTGGCTACACCTTC
- TRBD2 TRBJ2-7 TRBV14 CASSPISGRAHEQYF TGTGCCAGCAGCCCGATAAGCGGGAGGGCCCACGAGCAGTACTTC
- - TRBJ2-6 TRBV7-3 CASSPGASGANVLTF TGTGCCAGCAGCCCAGGGGCCTCCGGGGCCAACGTCCTGACTTTC
- - TRBJ2-7 TRBV18 CASSPISSEIGYEQYF TGTGCCAGCTCACCAATCTCTAGCGAGATCGGATACGAGCAGTACTTC